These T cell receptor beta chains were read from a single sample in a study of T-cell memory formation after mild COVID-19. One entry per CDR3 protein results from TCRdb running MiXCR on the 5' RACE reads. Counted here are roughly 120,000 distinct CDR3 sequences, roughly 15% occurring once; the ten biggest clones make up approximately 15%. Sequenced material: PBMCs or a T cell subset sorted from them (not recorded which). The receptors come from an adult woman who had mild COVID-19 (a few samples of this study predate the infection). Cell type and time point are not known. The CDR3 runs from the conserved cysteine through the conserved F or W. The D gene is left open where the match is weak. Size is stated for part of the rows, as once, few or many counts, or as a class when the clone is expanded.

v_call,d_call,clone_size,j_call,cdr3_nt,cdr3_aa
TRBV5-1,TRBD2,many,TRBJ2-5,TGCGCCAGCAGCTTGGAGGCATTTACCCCTAGCGGGAGTTGGGCCCAGTACTTC,CASSLEAFTPSGSWAQYF
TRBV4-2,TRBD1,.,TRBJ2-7,TGTGCCAGCAGTCTCGAGGGACAGGAGATTTACGAGCAGTACTTC,CASSLEGQEIYEQYF
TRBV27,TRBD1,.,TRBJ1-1,TGTGCCAGCAGTTTATCGAGGCTTTCCGACAGGGTCACTGAAGCTTTCTTT,CASSLSRLSDRVTEAFF
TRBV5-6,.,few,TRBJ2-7,TGTGCCAGCAGCTTGCGGGACAAAAACTACGAGCAGTACTTC,CASSLRDKNYEQYF
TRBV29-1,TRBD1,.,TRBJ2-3,TGCAGCGTTGCCAGAGGACAGGGCACAGATACGCAGTATTTT,CSVARGQGTDTQYF
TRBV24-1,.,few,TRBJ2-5,TGTGCCACCAGTGATTCGCCCGGGCCGCCTGGTGAGACCCAGTACTTC,CATSDSPGPPGETQYF
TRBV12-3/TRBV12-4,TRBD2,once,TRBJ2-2,TGTGCCAGCAGCCCAGGACTAGTCCCCGGGGAGCTGTTTTTT,CASSPGLVPGELFF
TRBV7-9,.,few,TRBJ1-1,TGTGCCAGCAGCCCGAGGGGAAGTATGAACACTGAAGCTTTCTTT,CASSPRGSMNTEAFF
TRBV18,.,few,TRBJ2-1,TGTGCCAGCTCACCAATCAGGGACAATGAGCAGTTCTTC,CASSPIRDNEQFF
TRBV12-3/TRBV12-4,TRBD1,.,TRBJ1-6,TGTGCCAGCAGTCTTGGGACAGTAACATCTTCACCCCTCCACTTT,CASSLGTVTSSPLHF
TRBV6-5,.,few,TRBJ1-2,TGTGCCAGCAGTTACTCCTGGGTCCGCGAGGGCTATGGCTACACCTTC,CASSYSWVREGYGYTF
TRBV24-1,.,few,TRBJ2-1,TGTGCCACCAGTGGGGAGAGGGGTCACTACAATGAGCAGTTCTTC,CATSGERGHYNEQFF
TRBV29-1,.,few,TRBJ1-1,TGCAGCGTTGGGTCGGGGTTGGCTGAAGCTTTCTTT,CSVGSGLAEAFF
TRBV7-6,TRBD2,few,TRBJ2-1,TGTGCCAGCAGCTTAAGGGAGGGTAACAATGAGCAGTTCTTC,CASSLREGNNEQFF
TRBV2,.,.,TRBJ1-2,TGTGCCAGCAGTGAAGTAGGGGTCGGGGAAGGCTACACCTTC,CASSEVGVGEGYTF
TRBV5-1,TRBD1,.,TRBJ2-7,TGCGCCAGCAGCTGGGGACAGGGGGCTGAGGAGCAGTACTTC,CASSWGQGAEEQYF
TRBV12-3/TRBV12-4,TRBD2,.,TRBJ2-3,TGTGCCAGCAGTTTCGGGGGGGCCGGAGATACGCAGTATTTT,CASSFGGAGDTQYF